This T cell receptor beta chain is drawn from a study of cytomegalovirus exposure and HLA in healthy donors. This CDR3 spans 17 amino acids. V shed 3 bases and J shed 3 bases, with 21 bases lying between them. CDR1 SGDLS and CDR2 YYNGEE come from the germline V gene. This PCR relied on a set of 60 Vbeta primers and 13 Jbeta primers. Per the original methods: Later work found 80 million to 85 million unique TCR beta chains, with 10 million to 14 million shared. TCRdb's copy holds only in-frame clones and misses some; the assay was immunoSEQ multiplex PCR. The V and J calls and clone size are taken from that table; D and trimming were inferred from the DNA. This sample has some 140,000 clones, with about four fifths found just once.

V is TRBV9 and J is TRBJ1-1, with D maybe TRBD1 (6 bases). The TCR comes from a man between 18 and 35 years old in good health and CMV-seronegative. What was sequenced was PBMCs. CDR3 in DNA: TGTGCCAGCAGCGAGCCCCCCACGGGGGGGCTCCACACTGAAGCTTTCTTT. The encoded protein is CASSEPPTGGLHTEAFF.